This T cell receptor beta chain was found in a study of CD4 T cells in relation to SARS-CoV-2 and coronaviruses. Trimming took 7 bases from V and 2 from J; bases not matched to a gene: 4. The CDR3 runs 13 residues. CDR1 MNHEY and CDR2 SVGAGI come from the germline V gene. The unexposed donors gave CD4+ T cells in about 2010-2019, prior to COVID-19. The protocol was immunoSEQ multiplex PCR, while the TCRdb copy is restricted to in-frame clones and leaves out a portion. In the table there are 55,000 to 75,000 clones, around 87% of which are singletons. The chain couples TRBV6-5 to TRBJ1-2; 7 bases align to TRBD1. This clonotype originated in a human donor in good health. What was sequenced was memory CD4+ T cells from PBMCs. In DNA, the CDR3 is TGTGCCAGCACCCAGGGGGGAAACTATGGCTACACCTTC. Residues: CASTQGGNYGYTF.